The entry that follows covers one TCR beta chain sequence. The data stem from a study of blood T cell repertoires in COVID-19. TCRdb keeps only in-frame clones here, not all; method: immunoSEQ multiplex PCR. The profile shows 250,000 to 350,000 clones, about 88% of them singletons. Ages ranged from about 18 to 100 years, with residence in 24 US areas. This TCR was sampled from a woman in her 50s who had recovered from COVID-19. The material sequenced was PBMCs or T cells enriched from blood (not recorded which).

CDR3 bases: TGTGCCTGGGGGGGGCTGGGAGAGACCCAGTACTTC. The encoded protein is CAWGGLGETQYF. The chain is built from TRBV30 and TRBJ2-5; D possibly matches TRBD1 or TRBD2 (6 bases each). CDR3 length: 12 residues. The germline gives CDR1 GTSNPN, CDR2 SVGIG (reference sequence). V was trimmed by 5 bases and J by 4 bases, leaving 11 bases between them.